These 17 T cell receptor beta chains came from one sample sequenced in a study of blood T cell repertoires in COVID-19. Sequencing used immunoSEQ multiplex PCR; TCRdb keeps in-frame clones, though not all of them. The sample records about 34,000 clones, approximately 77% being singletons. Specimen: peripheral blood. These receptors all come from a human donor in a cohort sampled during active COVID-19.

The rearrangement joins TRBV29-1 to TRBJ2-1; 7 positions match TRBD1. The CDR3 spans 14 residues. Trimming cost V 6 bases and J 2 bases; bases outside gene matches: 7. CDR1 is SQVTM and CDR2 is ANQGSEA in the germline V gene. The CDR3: CSVSNRGAYNEQFF. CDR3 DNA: TGCAGCGTGTCTAACAGGGGAGCCTACAATGAGCAGTTCTTC.

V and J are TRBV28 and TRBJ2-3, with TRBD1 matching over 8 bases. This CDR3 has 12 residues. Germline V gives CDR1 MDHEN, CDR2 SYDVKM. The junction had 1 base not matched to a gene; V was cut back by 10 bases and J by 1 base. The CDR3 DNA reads TGTGCCACGACAGGGGGCACAGATACGCAGTATTTT. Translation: CATTGGTDTQYF.

The CDR3 region has the DNA TGTGCCTGGAGTGTCCTCCGCGGGGGCGAGCAGTACTTC. As protein: CAWSVLRGGEQYF. This sequence joins TRBV30 and TRBJ2-7; 7 bases line up with TRBD2. From germline, CDR1 is GTSNPN and CDR2 SVGIG (reference sequence). The V segment lost 0 bases and the J segment 6 bases; nucleotides outside the gene matches: 5. The CDR3 runs 13 residues.

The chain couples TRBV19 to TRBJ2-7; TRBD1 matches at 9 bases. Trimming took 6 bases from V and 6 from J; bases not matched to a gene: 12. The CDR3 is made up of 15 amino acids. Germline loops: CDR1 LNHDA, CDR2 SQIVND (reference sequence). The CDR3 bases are TGTGCCAGTAGCCTGGGGACAGGGATTTACGGCGAGCAGTACTTC. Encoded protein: CASSLGTGIYGEQYF.

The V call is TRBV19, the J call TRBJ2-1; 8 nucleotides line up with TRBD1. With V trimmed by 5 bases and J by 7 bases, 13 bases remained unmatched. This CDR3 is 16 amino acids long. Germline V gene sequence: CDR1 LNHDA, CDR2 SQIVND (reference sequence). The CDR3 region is CASSSRGTGTYNEQFF. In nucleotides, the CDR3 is TGTGCCAGTAGTTCGCGCGGGACAGGCACGTATAATGAGCAGTTCTTC.

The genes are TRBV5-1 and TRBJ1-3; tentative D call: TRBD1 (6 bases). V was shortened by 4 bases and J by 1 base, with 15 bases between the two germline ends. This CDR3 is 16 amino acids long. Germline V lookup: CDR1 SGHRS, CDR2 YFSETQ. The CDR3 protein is CASSTDIRGSGNTIYF. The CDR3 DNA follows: TGCGCCAGCAGCACCGATATCAGGGGATCTGGAAACACCATATATTTT.

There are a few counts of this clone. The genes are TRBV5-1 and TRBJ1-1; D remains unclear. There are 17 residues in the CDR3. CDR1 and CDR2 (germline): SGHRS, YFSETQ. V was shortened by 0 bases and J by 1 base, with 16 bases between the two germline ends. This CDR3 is CASSLASGYRQNTEAFF. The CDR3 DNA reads TGCGCCAGCAGCTTGGCCAGTGGCTACAGACAGAACACTGAAGCTTTCTTT.

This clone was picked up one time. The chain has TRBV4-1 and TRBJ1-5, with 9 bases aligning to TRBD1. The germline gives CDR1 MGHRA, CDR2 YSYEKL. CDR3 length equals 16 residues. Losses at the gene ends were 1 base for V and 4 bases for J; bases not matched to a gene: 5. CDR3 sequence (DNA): TGCGCCAGCAGCCAAGGTAGTGGGACAGGGAATCAGCCCCAGCATTTT. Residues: CASSQGSGTGNQPQHF.

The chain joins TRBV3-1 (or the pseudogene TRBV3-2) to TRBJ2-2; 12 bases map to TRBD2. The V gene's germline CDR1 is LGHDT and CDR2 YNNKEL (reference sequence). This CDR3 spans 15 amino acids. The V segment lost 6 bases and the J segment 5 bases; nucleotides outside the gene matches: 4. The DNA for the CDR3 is TGTGCCAGCAGGGCTAGCGGGAGGGGGACCGGGGAGCTGTTTTTT. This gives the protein CASRASGRGTGELFF.

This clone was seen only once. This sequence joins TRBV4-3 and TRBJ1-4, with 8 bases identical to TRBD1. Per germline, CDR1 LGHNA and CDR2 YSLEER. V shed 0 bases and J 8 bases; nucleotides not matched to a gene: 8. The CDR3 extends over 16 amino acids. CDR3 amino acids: CASSQDRIQGGEKLFF. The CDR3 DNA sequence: TGCGCCAGCAGCCAAGATCGAATACAGGGGGGAGAAAAACTGTTTTTT.

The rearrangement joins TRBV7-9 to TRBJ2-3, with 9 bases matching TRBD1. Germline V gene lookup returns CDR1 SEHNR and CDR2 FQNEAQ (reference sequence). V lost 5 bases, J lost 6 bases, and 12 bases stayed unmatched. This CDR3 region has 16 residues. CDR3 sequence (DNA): TGTGCCAGCAGCCCCATGACCGGGACAGGGTTTGATACGCAGTATTTT. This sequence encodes CASSPMTGTGFDTQYF.

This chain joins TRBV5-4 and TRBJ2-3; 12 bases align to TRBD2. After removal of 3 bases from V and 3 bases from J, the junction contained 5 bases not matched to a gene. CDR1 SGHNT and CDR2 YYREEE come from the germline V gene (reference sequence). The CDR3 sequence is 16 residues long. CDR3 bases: TGTGCCAGCAGCTCCCCGGGACTAGCGGGTACAGATACGCAGTATTTT. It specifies CASSSPGLAGTDTQYF.

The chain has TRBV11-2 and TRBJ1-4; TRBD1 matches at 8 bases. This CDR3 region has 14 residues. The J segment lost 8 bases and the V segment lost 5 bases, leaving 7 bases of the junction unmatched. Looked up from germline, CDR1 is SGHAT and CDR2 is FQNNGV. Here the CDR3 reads CASSPRTGREKLFF. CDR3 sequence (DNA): TGTGCCAGCAGCCCACGGACAGGGCGGGAAAAACTGTTTTTT.

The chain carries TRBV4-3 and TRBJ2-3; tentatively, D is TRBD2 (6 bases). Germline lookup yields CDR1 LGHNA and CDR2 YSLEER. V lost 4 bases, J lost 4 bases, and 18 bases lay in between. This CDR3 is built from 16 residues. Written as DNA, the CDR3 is TGCGCCAGCAGCCTCGAAACGGGAGTTCTTGCAGATACGCAGTATTTT. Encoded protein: CASSLETGVLADTQYF.

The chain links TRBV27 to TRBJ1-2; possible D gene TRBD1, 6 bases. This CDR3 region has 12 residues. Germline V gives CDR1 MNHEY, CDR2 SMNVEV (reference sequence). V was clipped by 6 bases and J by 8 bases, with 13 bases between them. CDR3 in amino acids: CASSALTGGYTF. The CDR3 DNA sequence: TGTGCCAGCAGCGCCCTTACAGGGGGCTACACCTTC.

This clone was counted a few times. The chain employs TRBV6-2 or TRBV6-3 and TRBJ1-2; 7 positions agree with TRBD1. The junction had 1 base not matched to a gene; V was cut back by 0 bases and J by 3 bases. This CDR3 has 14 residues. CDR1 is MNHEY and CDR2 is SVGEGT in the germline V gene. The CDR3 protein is CASSYSDRDYGYTF. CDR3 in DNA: TGTGCCAGCAGTTACTCCGACAGGGACTATGGCTACACCTTC.

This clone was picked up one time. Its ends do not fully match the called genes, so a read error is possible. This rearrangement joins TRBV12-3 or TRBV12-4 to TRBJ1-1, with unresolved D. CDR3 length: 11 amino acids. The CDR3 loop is CASSLNIEAFF. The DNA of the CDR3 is TGTGCCAGCAGTTTAAACATTGAAGCTTTCTTT.